Each of the 26 T cell receptor beta chains below was sequenced from the same sample in a study of monozygotic twins with inflammatory bowel disease. TCRdb re-called the 5' RACE reads and catalogs CDR3 proteins one per entry, DNA excluded. In total, the table holds over 110,000 distinct CDR3 sequences. The sequenced sample consisted of blood. The receptors come from a human donor with ulcerative colitis or Crohn's disease, or a healthy co-twin of an affected twin (not recorded which).

The chain is built from TRBV7-2 and TRBJ2-7; TCRdb's D gene call, TRBD1, goes unchecked for lack of DNA. CDR1 and CDR2 from the germline V gene are SGHTA and FQGNSA. The CDR3 runs 17 residues. The CDR3 is CASSSGTEALYPYEQYF.

The rearrangement joins TRBV18 to TRBJ2-1. CDR1 is KGHSH and CDR2 is LQKENI in the germline V gene. The CDR3 covers 12 residues. The CDR3 reads CASSPPAGEQFF. The full variable domain, rest sourced from reference TRBV18 and TRBJ2-1, is NAGVMQNPRHLVRRRGQEARLRCSPMKGHSHVYWYRQLPEEGLKFMVYLQKENIIDESGMPKERFSAEFPKEGPSILRIQQVVRGDSAAYFCASSPPAGEQFFGPGTRLTVL.

This chain links TRBV18 with TRBJ2-7; TCRdb selects TRBD1, and the lack of DNA leaves this call unchecked. Germline lookup yields CDR1 KGHSH and CDR2 LQKENI. This CDR3 is 14 amino acids long. CDR3 sequence: CASSGTTVKGKQYF.

The V and J genes are TRBV7-9 and TRBJ2-5; TCRdb reports TRBD1, a call that lacks DNA to check it against. This CDR3 has 13 amino acids. Germline loops: CDR1 SEHNR, CDR2 FQNEAQ (reference sequence). CDR3 residues: CASSRQPQETQYF. Supplemented by reference TRBV7-9 and TRBJ2-5, the full variable domain reads DTGVSQNPRHKITKRGQNVTFRCDPISEHNRLYWYRQTLGQGPEFLTYFQNEAQLEKSRLLSDRFSAERPKGSFSTLEIQRTEQGDSAMYLCASSRQPQETQYFGPGTRLLVL.

This chain connects TRBV27 to TRBJ1-2. Germline-derived CDR1 and CDR2 are MNHEY and SMNVEV (reference sequence). This CDR3 has 16 amino acids. The CDR3 sequence: CASSRLPARIIEGYTF.

The rearrangement links TRBV5-1 to TRBJ2-5; TCRdb lists TRBD1, though no DNA is available to test this call. Germline V gene data show CDR1 as SGHRS and CDR2 as YFSETQ. The CDR3 sequence is 13 residues long. The CDR3 region is CASSKRGLETQYF.

The chain combines TRBV4-1 with TRBJ2-1; TCRdb returns TRBD1, unconfirmable since there is no DNA. The CDR3 covers 12 residues. Per the germline V gene, CDR1 is MGHRA and CDR2 is YSYEKL. The CDR3 here is CASSPTGGEQFF.

The gene calls are TRBV7-2 and TRBJ2-7; TCRdb reports TRBD1, a call that lacks DNA to check it against. Looked up from germline, CDR1 is SGHTA and CDR2 is FQGNSA. The CDR3 contains 13 residues. The CDR3 reads CASRLTGWYEQYF. Full variable domain (missing parts from reference TRBV7-2 and TRBJ2-7): GAGVSQSPSNKVTEKGKDVELRCDPISGHTALYWYRQSLGQGLEFLIYFQGNSAPDKSGLPSDRFSAERTGGSVSTLTIQRTQQEDSAVYLCASRLTGWYEQYFGPGTRLTVT.

V and J are TRBV15 and TRBJ1-3. Germline V gene lookup returns CDR1 LNHNV and CDR2 YYDKDF (reference sequence). This CDR3 comprises 14 residues. The CDR3 region is CATRPEVTGNTIYF.

V gene TRBV7-9 combines with J gene TRBJ2-7; TCRdb's D call of TRBD1 is untestable without DNA. This CDR3 spans 14 amino acids. Looked up from germline, CDR1 is SEHNR and CDR2 is FQNEAQ (reference sequence). This CDR3 reads CASSHPTGDYEQYF.

The rearrangement links TRBV6-4 to TRBJ1-1; TCRdb returns TRBD1, unconfirmable since there is no DNA. The CDR3 runs 15 residues. Germline CDR1 reads MRHNA; CDR2 reads SNTAGT. This CDR3 is CASRPRDRENTEAFF.

V usage is TRBV7-2 and J usage is TRBJ2-1; TCRdb's D call of TRBD1 is untestable without DNA. Germline CDR1 SGHTA, CDR2 FQGNSA. This CDR3 has 15 residues. The CDR3 region is CASSLGGGRYNEQFF.

The chain employs TRBV7-2 and TRBJ2-1; TCRdb's D call, TRBD1, is unchecked because there is no DNA. The CDR3 sequence is 14 residues long. Germline values: CDR1 SGHTA, CDR2 FQGNSA. Here the CDR3 reads CASSPQGRNNEQFF.

V and J are TRBV5-1 and TRBJ1-2; TCRdb indicates TRBD1, and absent DNA this call remains unverified. The V gene's germline CDR1 is SGHRS and CDR2 YFSETQ. The CDR3 extends over 13 amino acids. CDR3 loop: CASNPGTGAGYTF.

This chain uses TRBV7-8 with TRBJ2-4. This CDR3 region has 16 residues. Germline-derived CDR1 and CDR2 are SGHVS and FQNEAQ. The CDR3 is CASSLFRSEAKNIQYF.

The chain has TRBV5-4 and TRBJ2-7; the TRBD1 assignment by TCRdb is unverifiable without DNA. The CDR3 covers 17 residues. Germline CDR1 is SGHNT and CDR2 is YYREEE (reference sequence). The CDR3 is CASSFRIGQGVIHEQYF. The full variable domain, its missing parts supplied by reference TRBV5-4 and TRBJ2-7, is ETGVTQSPTHLIKTRGQQVTLRCSSQSGHNTVSWYQQALGQGPQFIFQYYREEENGRGNFPPRFSGLQFPNYSSELNVNALELDDSALYLCASSFRIGQGVIHEQYFGPGTRLTVT.

The V and J genes are TRBV7-2 and TRBJ2-7; the D gene TCRdb calls, TRBD1, cannot be checked with no DNA. The CDR3 loop spans 16 amino acids. The germline gives CDR1 SGHTA, CDR2 FQGNSA. CDR3 loop: CASSLKGTGPGDEQYF.

The gene calls are TRBV7-2 and TRBJ2-3; TCRdb picks TRBD1, but there is no DNA to check that call. The CDR3 loop spans 15 amino acids. Looked up from germline, CDR1 is SGHTA and CDR2 is FQGNSA. The CDR3 protein is CASSLVGHGQDTQYF.

The gene calls are TRBV7-9 and TRBJ2-5. Germline CDR1 and CDR2: SEHNR and FQNEAQ (reference sequence). The CDR3 loop spans 13 amino acids. The CDR3 region is CASSPTMKETQYF.

The chain combines TRBV7-2 with TRBJ2-7; TCRdb selects TRBD1, and the lack of DNA leaves this call unchecked. Germline CDR1 is SGHTA and CDR2 is FQGNSA. The CDR3 length is 13 residues. CDR3 protein: CASSGARGNEQYF.

The chain recombines TRBV6-5 with TRBJ2-5; TCRdb outputs TRBD2, but without DNA this stays unchecked. The germline V gene encodes CDR1 MNHEY and CDR2 SVGAGI. This CDR3 has 16 amino acids. The CDR3 is CASSHSMGLYQETQYF.

This chain links TRBV27 with TRBJ1-5. Germline CDR1 reads MNHEY; CDR2 reads SMNVEV (reference sequence). The CDR3 is 13 amino acids. CDR3 amino acids: CASSLNGDQPQHF.

The chain's CDR3 is CASSPGMERGFDTQYF. J is TRBJ2-3 and V is TRBV11-2; the TCRdb D gene call, TRBD2, has no DNA to confirm it. Germline V gene lookup returns CDR1 SGHAT and CDR2 FQNNGV. CDR3 size: 16 residues.

The chain joins TRBV7-2 to TRBJ2-1. The CDR3 consists of 14 residues. Germline loops: CDR1 SGHTA, CDR2 FQGNSA. Here the CDR3 reads CASSSGRMSNEQFF.

V gene TRBV28 combines with J gene TRBJ1-5. This CDR3 spans 17 amino acids. CDR1 is MDHEN, CDR2 SYDVKM, per germline. This chain's CDR3 is CASSSGTSPWGNQPQHF. Drawing the rest from reference TRBV28 and TRBJ1-5, the complete variable domain is DVKVTQSSRYLVKRTGEKVFLECVQDMDHENMFWYRQDPGLGLRLIYFSYDVKMKEKGDIPEGYSVSREKKERFSLILESASTNQTSMYLCASSSGTSPWGNQPQHFGDGTRLSIL.

The rearrangement uses TRBV6-2 or TRBV6-3 and TRBJ2-1. CDR3 length: 14 residues. The V gene's germline CDR1 is MNHEY and CDR2 SVGEGT. The chain's CDR3 is CASSYSAVYNEQFF.